A selection of T cell receptor beta chains follows, all from one sample in a study of T cell responses to AZD1222 COVID-19 vaccine. Repertoires were generated with immunoSEQ multiplex PCR, while TCRdb's copy carries only in-frame clones and drops some. The sample has roughly 150,000 clones, over 70% seen once; the top ten hold roughly 9.1%. The sample was peripheral blood, taken 28 days after the second AZD1222 dose. Every receptor here comes from an adult who received the AZD1222 COVID-19 vaccine. CDR3s include the opening cysteine and the closing phenylalanine or tryptophan. D genes are given only for firm matches. Part of the rows lack a size; the others show once, few, many or a class for expanded clones.

length	J	V	size	D	CDR3	DNA
14	TRBJ1-1	TRBV7-9	NA	NA	CASSPGAGNTEAFF	TGTGCCAGCAGCCCTGGGGCAGGGAACACTGAAGCTTTCTTT
16	TRBJ2-5	TRBV23-1	NA	NA	CARCPQEEKYKETQYF	TGCGCCAGGTGTCCTCAGGAGGAGAAATATAAGGAGACCCAGTACTTC
15	TRBJ2-7	TRBV5-4	NA	TRBD1	CASSLVGQSSYEQYF	TGTGCCAGCAGCTTGGTGGGACAGAGCTCCTACGAGCAGTACTTC
15	TRBJ1-3	TRBV18	NA	TRBD1	CASSQTGGPGNTIYF	TGTGCCAGCTCGCAAACAGGGGGCCCTGGAAACACCATATATTTT
14	TRBJ2-3	TRBV5-8	NA	TRBD1	CASSHLQGADTQYF	TGTGCCAGCAGCCACCTACAGGGGGCGGATACGCAGTATTTT
15	TRBJ2-7	TRBV3-1/TRBV3-2	NA	NA	CASRGWAGATYEQYF	TGTGCCAGCAGGGGTTGGGCGGGGGCTACCTACGAGCAGTACTTC
11	TRBJ2-7	TRBV20-1	NA	NA	CSASWRGEQYF	TGCAGTGCTAGTTGGCGGGGAGAGCAGTACTTC
14	TRBJ2-5	TRBV7-2	once	NA	CASSLAGGRETQYF	TGTGCCAGCAGCTTAGCGGGGGGTAGGGAGACCCAGTACTTC
13	TRBJ1-1	TRBV6-1	NA	TRBD1	CASSERTGSEAFF	TGTGCCAGCAGTGAAAGGACAGGTTCTGAAGCTTTCTTT
13	TRBJ2-5	TRBV28	NA	TRBD2	CASSLSGGETQYF	TGTGCCAGCAGTCTGTCGGGGGGAGAGACCCAGTACTTC
13	TRBJ2-7	TRBV19	NA	NA	CASSERRSYEQYF	TGTGCCAGTAGTGAGAGGCGCTCCTACGAGCAGTACTTC